This entry is about one TCR beta chain. The antigen remains unidentified. At the DNA level, this CDR3 is encoded by other sequences in the same sample as well. Treatment denoted: about 20 received Ad26.COV2.S at low or high dose, single or two shots; 5 received placebo; per-sample allocation not given. On day 63 after the first injection, vaccine and placebo recipients gave samples. Assay: immunoSEQ multiplex PCR; the TCRdb copy retains only in-frame clones and omits some. This repertoire shows 350,000 to 500,000 clones, around nine tenths found once; its top ten account for around 3.6%. The data stem from a study of Ad26.COV2.S vaccination and SARS-CoV-2 variants. Study overall: This donor came from the COV1001 trial of Ad26.COV2.S. In the study, Ad26.COV2.S was injected intramuscularly once, or twice 56 days apart. Study-wide points: Substantial breadth in spike-specific CD8+ and CD4+ T cell responses was reportedly seen after vaccination. Possibly, TCR breadth and depth analyses underestimated total T cell responses.

CDR3 length equals 14 residues. Germline V gives CDR1 SGHRS, CDR2 YFSETQ. The ends were cut back, 0 bases at V and 5 bases at J, with 11 bases in the middle. This TCR was sampled from a person aged 18-60 years who received the Ad26.COV2.S COVID-19 vaccine or a placebo. This chain links TRBV5-1 with TRBJ2-5; D is ambiguous. The material sequenced was peripheral blood, taken in a trial of Ad26.COV2.S vaccine versus placebo. For the CDR3, the DNA is TGCGCCAGCAGCTTGGAGGCCGGGTTGGAGACCCAGTACTTC. Its translation: CASSLEAGLETQYF.